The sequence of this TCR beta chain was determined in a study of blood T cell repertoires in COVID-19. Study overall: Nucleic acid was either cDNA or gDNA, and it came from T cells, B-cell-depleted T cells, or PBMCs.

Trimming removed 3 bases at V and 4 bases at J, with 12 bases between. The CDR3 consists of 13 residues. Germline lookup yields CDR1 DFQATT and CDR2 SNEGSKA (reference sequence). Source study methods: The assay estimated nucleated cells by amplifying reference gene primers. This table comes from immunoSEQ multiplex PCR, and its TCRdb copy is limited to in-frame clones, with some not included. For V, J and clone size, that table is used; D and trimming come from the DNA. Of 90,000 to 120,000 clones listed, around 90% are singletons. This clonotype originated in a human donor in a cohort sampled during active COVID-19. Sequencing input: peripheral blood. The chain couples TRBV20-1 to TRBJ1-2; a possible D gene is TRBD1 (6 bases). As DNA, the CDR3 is TGCAGTGCTAGTCGGCAGGGGATCTATGGCTACACCTTC. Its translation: CSASRQGIYGYTF.